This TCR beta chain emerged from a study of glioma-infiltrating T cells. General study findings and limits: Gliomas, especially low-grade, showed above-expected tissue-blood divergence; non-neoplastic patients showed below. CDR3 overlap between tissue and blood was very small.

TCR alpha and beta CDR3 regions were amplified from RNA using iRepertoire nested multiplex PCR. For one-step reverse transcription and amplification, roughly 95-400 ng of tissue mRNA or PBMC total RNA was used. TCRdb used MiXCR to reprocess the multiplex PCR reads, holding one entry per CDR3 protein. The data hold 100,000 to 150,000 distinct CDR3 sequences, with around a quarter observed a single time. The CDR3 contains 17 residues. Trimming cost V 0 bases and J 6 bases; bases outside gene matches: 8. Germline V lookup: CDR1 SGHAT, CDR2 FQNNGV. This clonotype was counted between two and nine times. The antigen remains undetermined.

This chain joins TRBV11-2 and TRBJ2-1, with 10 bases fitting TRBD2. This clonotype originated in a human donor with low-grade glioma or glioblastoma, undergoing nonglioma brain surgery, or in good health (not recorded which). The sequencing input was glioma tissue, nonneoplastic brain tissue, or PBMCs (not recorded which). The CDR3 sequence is CASSLDLASGGGNEQFF. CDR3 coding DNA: TGTGCCAGCAGCTTAGATTTGGCTAGCGGGGGAGGCAATGAGCAGTTCTTC.